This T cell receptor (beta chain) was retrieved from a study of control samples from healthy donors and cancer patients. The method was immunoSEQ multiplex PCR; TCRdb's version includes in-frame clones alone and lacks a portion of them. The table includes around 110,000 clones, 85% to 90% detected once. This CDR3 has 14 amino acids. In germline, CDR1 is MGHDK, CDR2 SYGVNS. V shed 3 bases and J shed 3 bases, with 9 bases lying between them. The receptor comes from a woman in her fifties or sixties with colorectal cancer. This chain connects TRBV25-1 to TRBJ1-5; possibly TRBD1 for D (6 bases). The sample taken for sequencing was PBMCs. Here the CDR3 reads CASSDRGVNQPQHF. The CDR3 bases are TGTGCCAGCAGTGACAGGGGTGTCAATCAGCCCCAGCATTTT.